Below, one TCR beta chain is given with its context. The sample belongs to a study of blood T cell repertoires in COVID-19. V was clipped by 7 bases and J by 1 base, with 17 bases between them. Germline V CDR1 and CDR2: SGHAT, FQNNGV. The CDR3 sequence is 16 residues long. The data were produced by immunoSEQ multiplex PCR, yet TCRdb's version contains in-frame clones alone and is incomplete. Found here are 330,000 or so clones, roughly 87% of them singletons; the top ten hold around 10%. The chain uses TRBV11-2 and TRBJ1-3, with TRBD1 as a possible D gene (5 bases). The receptor comes from a man younger than 45 with COVID-19, enrolled during active disease. The sample taken for sequencing was peripheral blood. The CDR3 loop reads CASTGWGVSSGNTIYF. For the CDR3, the DNA is TGTGCCAGCACCGGATGGGGCGTCTCTTCTGGAAACACCATATATTTT.